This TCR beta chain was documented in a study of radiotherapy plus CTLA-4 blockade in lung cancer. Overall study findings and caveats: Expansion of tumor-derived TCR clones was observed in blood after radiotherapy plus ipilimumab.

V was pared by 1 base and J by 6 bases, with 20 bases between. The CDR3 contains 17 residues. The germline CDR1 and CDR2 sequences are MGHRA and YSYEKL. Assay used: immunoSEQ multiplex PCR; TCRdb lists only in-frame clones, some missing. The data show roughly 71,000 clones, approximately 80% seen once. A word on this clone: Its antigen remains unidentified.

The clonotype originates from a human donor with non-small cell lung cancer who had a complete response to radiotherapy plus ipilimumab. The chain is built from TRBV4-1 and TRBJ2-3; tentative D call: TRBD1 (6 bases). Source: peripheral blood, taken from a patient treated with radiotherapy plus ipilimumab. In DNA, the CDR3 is TGCGCCAGCAGCCAAGGGTACAGGGTTTACTATCCGGATACGCAGTATTTT. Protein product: CASSQGYRVYYPDTQYF.